This T cell receptor (beta chain) was obtained from a study of cytomegalovirus exposure and HLA in healthy donors. Findings and caveats of the study: In vitro experiments confirmed that three CMV-associated chains were specific for CMV antigens. The finding came from a later analysis; first-cohort TCR clusters tended to co-occur in the 110 or so validation repertoires.

The protocol was immunoSEQ multiplex PCR, while the TCRdb copy is restricted to in-frame clones and leaves out a portion. Among about 73,000 clones, 80% to 90% were seen once, and the ten largest hold around 4%. This clone has just one count. Its specificity is not known. The donors were in the 120-subject validation cohort, distinct from the roughly 600-subject first cohort. Germline V gene data show CDR1 as SGHRS and CDR2 as YFSETQ. J gave up 1 base and V 3 bases, and 5 bases lay outside the gene matches. The CDR3 runs 15 residues. The chain carries TRBV5-1 and TRBJ2-3; 7 nucleotides match TRBD1. This clonotype originated in a woman under 30 in good health and CMV-seropositive. Sequencing used PBMCs. The CDR3 sequence is CASSYRQGGTDTQYF. The CDR3 coding sequence is TGCGCCAGCAGCTATCGACAGGGAGGCACAGATACGCAGTATTTT.